This T cell receptor (beta chain) was recovered during a study of blood T cell repertoires in COVID-19. Study context: PBMCs, B-cell-depleted T cells, or T cells provided the cDNA or gDNA that made up the material.

Produced via immunoSEQ multiplex PCR; TCRdb's table is partial and in-frame only. This table has about 330,000 clones, about 87% appearing once. From germline, CDR1 is SEHNR and CDR2 FQNEAQ (reference sequence). The V gene lost 0 bases and the J gene lost 10 bases, with 12 bases spanning the gap. The length of the CDR3 is 13 residues. This TCR derives from a man aged 30 to 39 with COVID-19, enrolled during active disease. The source material was peripheral blood. The V gene is TRBV7-9, the J gene TRBJ1-1, with unresolved D. This chain's CDR3 is CASSLAGEPGAFF. The CDR3 DNA reads TGTGCCAGCAGCTTAGCGGGAGAACCCGGAGCTTTCTTT.